These 9 T cell receptor beta chains originate from one sample sequenced in a study of CD8 T cells in Susac syndrome. Reverse transcription of roughly 0.45 to 1 ug RNA used random hexamers. TCRdb independently ran MiXCR on the immunoSEQ multiplex PCR reads; one entry per CDR3 protein. The sample lists approximately 200,000 distinct CDR3 sequences; 90% to 95% were seen once. Sequencing was done on a sample of CD8+ T cells from PBMCs. All receptors derive from a human donor with multiple sclerosis.

In DNA form, the CDR3 reads TGTGCCTGGAGTTATATACTGGGGGCTGAAGCTTTCTTT. The encoded protein is CAWSYILGAEAFF. The chain has TRBV30 and TRBJ1-1, with D possibly being TRBD1 (5 bases). This CDR3 spans 13 amino acids. CDR1 GTSNPN and CDR2 SVGIG come from the germline V gene (reference sequence). The V and J ends lost 2 bases and 6 bases respectively, with 13 bases between them. The variable domain in full, with the rest retrieved from reference TRBV30 and TRBJ1-1, is SQTIHQWPATLVQPVGSPLSLECTVEGTSNPNLYWYRQAAGRGLQLLFYSVGIGQISSEVPQNLSASRPQDRQFILSSKKLLLSDSGFYLCAWSYILGAEAFFGQGTRLTVV.

The chain uses TRBV7-9 and TRBJ2-5, with TRBD1 as a possible D gene (6 bases). V was trimmed by 2 bases and J by 2 bases, leaving 12 bases between them. The CDR3 spans 15 residues. CDR1 and CDR2 from the germline V gene are SEHNR and FQNEAQ (reference sequence). The CDR3, as DNA: TGTGCCAGCAGCTTAAGGGACAAGGGTCAAGAGACCCAGTACTTC. Residues: CASSLRDKGQETQYF.

The chain carries TRBV5-6 and TRBJ1-2; D is ambiguous. Trimming left V 4 bases short and J 3 bases short, with 7 bases between. Germline V gene sequence: CDR1 SGHDT, CDR2 YYEEEE. This CDR3 has 12 residues. In nucleotides, the CDR3 is TGTGCCAGCAGCGACTCCCACTATGGCTACACCTTC. As protein: CASSDSHYGYTF.

This clonotype was counted between two and nine times. The genes are TRBV7-9 and TRBJ1-1; D gene ambiguous. V dropped 6 bases and J dropped 5 bases, with 10 bases sitting between them. The CDR3 covers 12 residues. The germline gives CDR1 SEHNR, CDR2 FQNEAQ (reference sequence). The CDR3 is CASSLSGTEAFF. The CDR3 DNA reads as TGTGCCAGCAGTTTGAGCGGAACTGAAGCTTTCTTT.

V is TRBV30 and J is TRBJ1-1, with 12 bases identical to TRBD1. The CDR3 is 17 residues long. Germline V CDR1 and CDR2: GTSNPN, SVGIG (reference sequence). The V gene end was trimmed by 2 bases and the J gene end by 1 base; junction bases not matched to a gene: 8. The CDR3 DNA follows: TGTGCCTGGAGTTCCGGGACAGGGGGCGGGTGGAACACTGAAGCTTTCTTT. This codes for CAWSSGTGGGWNTEAFF.

The chain links TRBV18 to TRBJ2-3, with a weak D call TRBD2 (5 bases). This CDR3 is built from 13 residues. Trimming removed 1 base from V and 6 bases from J, with 8 bases in between. From germline, CDR1 is KGHSH and CDR2 LQKENI. The chain's CDR3 is CASSPRESDTQYF. CDR3 in DNA: TGTGCCAGCTCACCACGGGAGAGCGATACGCAGTATTTT.

CDR3 coding DNA: TGTGCCAGCAGCGAGGCCCCAGGCCACGTGGAGGGGACCGGGGAGCTGTTTTTT. This encodes CASSEAPGHVEGTGELFF. V is TRBV9 and J is TRBJ2-2; D might be TRBD2 (6 bases). There are 18 residues in the CDR3. The germline V gene encodes CDR1 SGDLS and CDR2 YYNGEE. V shed 3 bases and J shed 5 bases, with 23 bases lying between them.

The V call is TRBV30, the J call TRBJ1-2, with TRBD1 matching over 9 bases. J gave up 8 bases and V 0 bases, and 7 bases lay outside the gene matches. In germline, CDR1 is GTSNPN, CDR2 SVGIG (reference sequence). This CDR3 spans 14 amino acids. CDR3 in DNA: TGTGCCTGGAGTGTACCCGGGACAGGGATCGGCTACACCTTC. Protein: CAWSVPGTGIGYTF.

The rearrangement uses TRBV12-3 or TRBV12-4 and TRBJ1-1; TRBD1 might be the D (6 bases). The CDR3 is 17 amino acids. Between the trimmed V and J ends, which lost 5 bases and 11 bases, there was a span of 30 bases. The CDR3: CASSDMLGAGAPVIAFF. The CDR3 region has the DNA TGTGCCAGCAGTGATATGTTGGGGGCAGGGGCGCCAGTCATCGCTTTCTTT.